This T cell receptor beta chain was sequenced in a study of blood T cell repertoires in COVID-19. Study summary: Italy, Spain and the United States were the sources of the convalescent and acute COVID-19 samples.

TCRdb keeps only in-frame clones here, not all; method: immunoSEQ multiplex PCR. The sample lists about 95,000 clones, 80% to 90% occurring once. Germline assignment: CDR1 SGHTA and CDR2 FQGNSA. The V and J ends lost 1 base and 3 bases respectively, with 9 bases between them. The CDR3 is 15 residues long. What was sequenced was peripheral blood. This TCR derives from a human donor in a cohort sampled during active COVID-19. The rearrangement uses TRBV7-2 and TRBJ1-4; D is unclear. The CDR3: CASSLGIAANEKLFF. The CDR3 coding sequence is TGTGCCAGCAGCTTAGGTATCGCGGCTAATGAAAAACTGTTTTTT.